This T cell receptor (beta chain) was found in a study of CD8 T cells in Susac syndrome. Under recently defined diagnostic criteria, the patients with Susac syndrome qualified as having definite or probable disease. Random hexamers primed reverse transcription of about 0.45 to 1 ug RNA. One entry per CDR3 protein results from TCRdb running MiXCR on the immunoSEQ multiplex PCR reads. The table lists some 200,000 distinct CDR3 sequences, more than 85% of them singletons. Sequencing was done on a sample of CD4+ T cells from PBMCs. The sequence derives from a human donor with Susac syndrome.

The CDR3 coding sequence is TGTGCCAGCAGTTACTCTCGGCGGGTGGAAGCTTTCTTT. It yields the protein CASSYSRRVEAFF. This chain connects TRBV6-5 to TRBJ1-1, with unresolved D. The CDR3 sequence is 13 residues long. Germline lookup yields CDR1 MNHEY and CDR2 SVGAGI. The V end was cut by 0 bases, the J end by 8 bases, with 10 bases between.